The entry below describes one T cell receptor gamma chain. One base away lies a much larger clone, so this may be a sequencing read error. Other DNA sequences in this sample translate to the same CDR3. This entry belongs to a study of gamma-delta T cells after stem cell transplantation. TCRdb reanalysed the RT-PCR reads via CATT. The sample consists of roughly 1,900 gamma-chain clones, roughly 3.5% of them appearing once. This receptor was identified in a human donor. It is not recorded whose cells these are; they may come from a transplant donor. Specimen: gamma-delta T cells.

The CDR3 nucleotides are TGTGCCACCTGGGACAGACTTAGTGTGGGGATCAAGACGTTT. Amino acid sequence: CATWDRLSVGIKTF. The J gene is TRGJP2, the V gene TRGV3. This CDR3 has 14 amino acids. V lost 1 base, J lost 12 bases, and 11 bases stayed unmatched. In germline, CDR1 is VTNTFY, CDR2 YDVSTARD (reference sequence).